The entry below describes one TCR beta chain. Antigen specificity is unknown. This specimen comes from a study of T cell responses to AZD1222 COVID-19 vaccine. The CDR3 loop spans 13 amino acids. Findings and caveats of the study: Reportedly, nearly half of unique spike TCRs recognized epitopes outside B.1.351/B.1.1.7 mutations. Females outnumbered males among donors, who were mostly white British; clonal diversity was possibly underestimated. An increase in Spike-specific TCR breadth and depth was observed after two AZD1222 doses. The CD4 TCRs associated with vaccination extended across spike and predominated at 160-218 and 743-854.

The method was immunoSEQ multiplex PCR; TCRdb's version includes in-frame clones alone and lacks a portion of them. The table includes around 78,000 clones, over 80% detected once. The specimen comprised peripheral blood, sampled on day 0 of AZD1222 vaccination. The rearrangement uses TRBV21-1 and TRBJ1-1. TRBV21-1 is designated a pseudogene. The origin of this receptor is an adult in good health. In DNA form, the CDR3 reads TGTGCCAGCAGTCCCCCCCGGGGAACTGAAGCTTTCTTT. Amino acids: CASSPPRGTEAFF.